Reported below is one T cell receptor (beta chain). This table comes from immunoSEQ multiplex PCR, and its TCRdb copy is limited to in-frame clones, with some not included. The sample gives 280,000 or so clones, around nine tenths of which show up once; about 5.5% is in the top ten. This record comes from a study of blood T cell repertoires in COVID-19. The germline CDR1 and CDR2 sequences are LNHDA and SQIVND (reference sequence). The CDR3 loop spans 14 amino acids. Trimming stripped 6 bases from V and 4 bases from J, with 15 bases between. This receptor was taken from a woman aged 40 to 50 who had recovered from COVID-19. The chain recombines TRBV19 with TRBJ1-1; a weak D match, TRBD1 (6 bases). Sequenced material: PBMCs or T cells enriched from blood (not recorded which). DNA for the CDR3: TGTGCCAGTAGGCTAATAGGACAGATCACTGAAGCTTTCTTT. Protein product: CASRLIGQITEAFF.